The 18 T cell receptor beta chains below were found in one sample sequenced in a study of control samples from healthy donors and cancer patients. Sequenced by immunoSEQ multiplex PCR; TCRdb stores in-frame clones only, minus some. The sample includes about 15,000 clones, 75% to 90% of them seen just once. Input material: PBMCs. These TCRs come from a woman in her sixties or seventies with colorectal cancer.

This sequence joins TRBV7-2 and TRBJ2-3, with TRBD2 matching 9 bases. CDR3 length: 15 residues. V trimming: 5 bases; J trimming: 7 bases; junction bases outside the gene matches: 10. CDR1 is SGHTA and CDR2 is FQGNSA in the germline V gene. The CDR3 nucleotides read TGTGCCAGCAGCCAAAGGGCGGGAGGGACAAATACGCAGTATTTT. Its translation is CASSQRAGGTNTQYF.

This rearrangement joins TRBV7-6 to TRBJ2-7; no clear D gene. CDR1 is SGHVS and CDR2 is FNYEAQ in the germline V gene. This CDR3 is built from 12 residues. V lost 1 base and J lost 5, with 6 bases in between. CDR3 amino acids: CASSLGSDEQYF. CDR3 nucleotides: TGTGCCAGCAGCTTAGGGTCCGACGAGCAGTACTTC.

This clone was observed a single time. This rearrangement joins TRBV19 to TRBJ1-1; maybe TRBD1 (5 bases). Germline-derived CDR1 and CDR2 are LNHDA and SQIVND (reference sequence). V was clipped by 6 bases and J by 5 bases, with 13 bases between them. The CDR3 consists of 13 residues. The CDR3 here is CASRPEGRTEAFF. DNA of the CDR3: TGTGCCAGTAGGCCTGAGGGGCGAACTGAAGCTTTCTTT.

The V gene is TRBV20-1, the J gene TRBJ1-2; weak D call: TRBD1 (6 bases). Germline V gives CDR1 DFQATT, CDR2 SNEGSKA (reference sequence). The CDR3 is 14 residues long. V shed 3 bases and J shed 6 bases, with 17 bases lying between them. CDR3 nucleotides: TGCAGTGCTAGTCTGGGGGGCAGGGCGCATGGCTACACCTTC. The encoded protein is CSASLGGRAHGYTF.

CDR3 amino acids: CASSRDSYGYTF. The CDR3 nucleotides read TGTGCCAGCAGCCGCGACAGCTATGGCTACACCTTC. V usage is TRBV6-2 or TRBV6-3 and J usage is TRBJ1-2; a weak D match, TRBD1 (5 bases). V lost 6 bases to trimming and J lost 4 bases, with 9 bases between them. The CDR3 sequence is 12 residues long. CDR1 and CDR2 (germline): MNHEY, SVGEGT.

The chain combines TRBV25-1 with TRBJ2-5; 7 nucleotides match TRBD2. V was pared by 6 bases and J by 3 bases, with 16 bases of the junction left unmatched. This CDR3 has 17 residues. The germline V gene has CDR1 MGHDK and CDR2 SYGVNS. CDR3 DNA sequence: TGTGCCAGCAGGGTAGGTATGGGGCGGGGGTTCGAAGAGACCCAGTACTTC. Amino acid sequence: CASRVGMGRGFEETQYF.

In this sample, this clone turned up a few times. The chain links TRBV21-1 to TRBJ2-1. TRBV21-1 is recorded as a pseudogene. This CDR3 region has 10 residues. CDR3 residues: CASSKGWQFF. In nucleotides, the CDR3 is TGTGCCAGCAGCAAAGGGTGGCAGTTCTTC.

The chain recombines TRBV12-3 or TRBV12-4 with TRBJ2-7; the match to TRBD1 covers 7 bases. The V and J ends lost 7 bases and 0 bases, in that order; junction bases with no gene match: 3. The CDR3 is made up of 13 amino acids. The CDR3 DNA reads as TGTGCCAGCAAAGGGGACAGCTCCTACGAGCAGTACTTC. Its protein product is CASKGDSSYEQYF.

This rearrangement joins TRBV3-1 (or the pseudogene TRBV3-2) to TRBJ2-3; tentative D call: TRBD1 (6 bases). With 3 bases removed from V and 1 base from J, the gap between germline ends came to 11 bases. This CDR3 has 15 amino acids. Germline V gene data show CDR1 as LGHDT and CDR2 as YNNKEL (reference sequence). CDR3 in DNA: TGTGCCAGCAGCCAGGTGGGGGCTGGCACAGATACGCAGTATTTT. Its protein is CASSQVGAGTDTQYF.

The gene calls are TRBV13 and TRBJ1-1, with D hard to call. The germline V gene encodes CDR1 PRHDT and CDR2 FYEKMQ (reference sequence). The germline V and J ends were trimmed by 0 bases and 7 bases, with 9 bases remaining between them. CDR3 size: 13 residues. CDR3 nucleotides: TGTGCCAGCAGCTTAGGTACACGGGGTGAAGCTTTCTTT. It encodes CASSLGTRGEAFF.

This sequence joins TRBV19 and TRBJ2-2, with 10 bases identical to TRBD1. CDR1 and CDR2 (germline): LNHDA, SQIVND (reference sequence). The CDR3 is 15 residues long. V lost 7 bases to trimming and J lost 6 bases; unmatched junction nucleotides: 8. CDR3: CASTLGQGIAGELFF. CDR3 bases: TGTGCCAGTACCTTGGGACAGGGGATCGCCGGGGAGCTGTTTTTT.

The DNA of the CDR3 is TGTGCCAGCAGTGAGGGCCATGAGCAGTTCTTC. Its translation is CASSEGHEQFF. The genes are TRBV6-1 and TRBJ2-1; no firm D call. Per the germline V gene, CDR1 is MNHNS and CDR2 is SASEGT. Trimming took 3 bases from V and 8 from J, leaving 5 bases between them. This CDR3 comprises 11 residues.

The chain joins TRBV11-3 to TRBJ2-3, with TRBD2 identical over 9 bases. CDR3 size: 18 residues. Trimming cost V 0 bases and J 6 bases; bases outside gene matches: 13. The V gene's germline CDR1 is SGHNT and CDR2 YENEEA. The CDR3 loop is CASSLDLAGLAGSDTQYF. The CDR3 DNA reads TGTGCCAGCAGCTTAGACCTCGCAGGTCTAGCGGGGTCTGATACGCAGTATTTT.

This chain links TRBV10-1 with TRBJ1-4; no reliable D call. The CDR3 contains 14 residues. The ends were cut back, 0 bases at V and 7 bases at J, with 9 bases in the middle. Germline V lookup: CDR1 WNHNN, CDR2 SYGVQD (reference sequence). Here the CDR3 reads CASSESAGSEKLFF. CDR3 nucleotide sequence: TGCGCCAGCAGTGAGTCCGCAGGTTCTGAAAAACTGTTTTTT.

Here the CDR3 DNA reads TGTGCCAGCAGCTTGGAAAGGGGCAATAATTCACCCCTCCACTTT. Its protein product is CASSLERGNNSPLHF. This sequence joins TRBV5-6 and TRBJ1-6, with a possible D match to TRBD1 (5 bases). Germline CDR1 and CDR2: SGHDT and YYEEEE. This CDR3 comprises 15 residues. Trimming stripped 0 bases from V and 5 bases from J, with 9 bases between.

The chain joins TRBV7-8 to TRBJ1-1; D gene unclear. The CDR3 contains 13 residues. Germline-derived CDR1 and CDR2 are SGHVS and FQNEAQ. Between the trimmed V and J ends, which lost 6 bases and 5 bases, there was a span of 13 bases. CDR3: CASRETGGTEAFF. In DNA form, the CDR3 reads TGTGCCAGCAGAGAAACGGGAGGGACTGAAGCTTTCTTT.

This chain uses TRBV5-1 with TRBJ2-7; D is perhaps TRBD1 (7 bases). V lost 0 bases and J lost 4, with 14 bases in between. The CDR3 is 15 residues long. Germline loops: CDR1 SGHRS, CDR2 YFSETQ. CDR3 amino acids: CASSLAGGTAYEQYF. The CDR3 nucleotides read TGCGCCAGCAGCTTGGCCGGAGGGACAGCTTACGAGCAGTACTTC.

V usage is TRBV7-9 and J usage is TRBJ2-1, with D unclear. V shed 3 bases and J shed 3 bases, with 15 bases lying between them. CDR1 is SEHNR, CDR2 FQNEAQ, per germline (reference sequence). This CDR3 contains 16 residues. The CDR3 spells CASSLGAGAHYNEQFF. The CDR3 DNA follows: TGTGCCAGCAGCTTGGGTGCAGGCGCTCACTACAATGAGCAGTTCTTC. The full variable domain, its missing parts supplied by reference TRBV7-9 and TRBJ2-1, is DTGVSQNPRHKITKRGQNVTFRCDPISEHNRLYWYRQTLGQGPEFLTYFQNEAQLEKSRLLSDRFSAERPKGSFSTLEIQRTEQGDSAMYLCASSLGAGAHYNEQFFGPGTRLTVL.